This note documents a single T cell receptor (beta chain) sequence. No antigen is known for it. No per-base quality is available; no much larger clone lies one base away. The donors were healthy, HIV-negative adults with no recently reported acute infections or vaccinations. Only Caucasian adults living in Nashville, Tennessee, USA were represented among the donors. Magnetic negative selection was used to enrich CD4+ T cells, after which naive cells were positively selected on CD45RA and the negative fraction became the memory subset. Blood was obtained by leukapheresis, after which PBMCs were separated by Ficoll-Histopaque density gradient centrifugation and cryopreserved in liquid nitrogen vapor phase. Analytical flow cytometry was used to check the purity and quantity of each magnetically sorted T cell population. Each sorted fraction had its genomic DNA isolated and then quantified by UV absorbance on a Nanodrop 2000c.

TCR CDR3 regions were amplified from genomic DNA by multiplex PCR using the deep immunoSEQ assay. Extracted genomic DNA from each cell subset was spread evenly across all wells of several immunoSEQ 96-well plates, with each plate serving as a replicate. For sorted subsets, roughly 200 ng of genomic DNA, equivalent to 25,000 to 35,000 T cell genomes, went into each replicate PCR. The purified libraries were quantified using a Qubit 3.0 fluorometer, sized with a Bioanalyzer 2100, and then quantified again using the KAPA Library Quantification kit. Each immunoSEQ 96-well plate was sequenced on its own single-read 150-cycle Illumina NextSeq 550 flow cell. The authors processed their data as follows. Because only junctional sequences without quality scores were contained in the immunoSEQ output, filtering matching that applied to full-length reads could not be performed. Sequences were annotated with PyIR, a Python wrapper for IgBLAST v1.9, and V/J genes and CDR3 were assigned using IMGT germline references. Reads were filtered out if the reads had weak V/J assignments (E-value above 1e-6), no CDR3, stop codons, out-of-frame junctions, or ambiguous translated residues. V3J clonotypes were defined as sequences sharing an identical inferred V gene, J gene, and CDR3 amino acid sequence. The percentage overlap between two repertoires was calculated by dividing the number of shared unique clonotypes by the size of the smaller repertoire. RTK rarefaction, the Chao1 estimator, and Recon v2.1 estimates of unobserved clonotypes were used to assess repertoire richness. OLGA was used to compute generation probabilities for all TCRbeta clonotypes that the gDNA method yielded from a few donors. The source is immuneACCESS, and TCRdb retained only in-frame sequences with V and J called. Part of the clones is not carried over; for the studies checked, unresolved V genes explain less than half of this, and the remainder is unexplained. The V and J calls and clone size come from that table; D and trimming were worked out from the DNA. This sample comprises a few million clones, 90% to 97% of them detected only once. The top ten clones comprise 0.1% to 0.15% of the sample.

This sample stems from a study of shared clonotypes between healthy human individuals (TCRdb year 2020). For context, the study as a whole: The cohort included a few men and two women between 18 and 49 years of age. Per donor, three plates each were used for CD4 naive and CD4 memory, two for CD8 naive, and one for CD8 memory. To estimate repertoire size and how much clonotypes are shared between individuals, the study performed deep sequencing of blood TCR repertoires from a few healthy adults. To increase sequencing depth and limit assay-specific biases, TCR repertoire library preparation and sequencing were carried out by different laboratories using diverse techniques. Leukapheresis yielded between about 0.85 and 10 billion PBMCs per donor.

Here V drops 3 bases and J drops 1 base, and the junction holds 6 bases not matched to any gene. The germline V gene gives CDR1 as ENHRY and CDR2 as SYGVKD. The cysteine opens and the phenylalanine closes a CDR3 of 15 amino acids. Only the CDR3 DNA is retained, 45 bases long and in frame from the first base. The study at large found these results: Sampling was restricted to blood, and TCR repertoires in tissues likely differ from the TCR repertoires found in blood. Clonotypes shared by all four sorted-subset donors showed higher generation probabilities than non-shared clonotypes. Based on pairwise subsampling, the degree of clonotype sharing among donors was expected to be affected by sequencing depth. Roughly 5% of naive CD4, 3.5% of naive CD8, 2.3% of memory CD4, and 0.35% to 0.5% of memory CD8 clonotypes were shared across several donors. Larger estimated clonotype richness was generally found for naive subsets than for memory subsets. The small number of donors limited the genetic and exposure-history diversity represented. Rarefaction of sorted-subset datasets indicated incomplete sequencing despite the large sequencing depth.

The chain is assembled from TRBV10-3 and TRBJ2-7, with 7 bases in between that match TRBD1. The TCR comes from a young man in good health. The sample consisted of naive CD4+ T cells sorted from blood. The label giving this sample's cell subset or site can be read as: CD45RA+ positively selected. This receptor has the CDR3 CAISEFEGASYEQYF. The DNA sequence is TGTGCCATCAGTGAATTCGAGGGGGCGTCCTACGAGCAGTACTTC.